What follows describes a single T cell receptor beta chain. While infection was still active, Seattle patients were enrolled and then followed longitudinally. Per the original data handling: Cell counts per sample came from amplifying reference gene primers. Only in-frame clones appear in the TCRdb table, and some are missing; sequencing was by immunoSEQ multiplex PCR. From that table come the V and J calls and clone size; the DNA was used to work out D and trimming. The sample comprises about 190,000 clones, about 81% of which are singletons, and about 7.8% rests with the top ten. The sample is drawn from a study of blood T cell repertoires in COVID-19. Overall study: Sample material is recorded as cDNA or gDNA derived from T cells, B-cell-depleted T cells, or PBMCs.

Input material: peripheral blood. The clonotype comes from a woman aged 55-69 years with COVID-19, enrolled during active disease.

The CDR3 protein is CAAGGYTF. CDR3 nucleotide sequence: TGTGCCGCCGGGGGCTACACCTTC. This chain uses TRBV28 with TRBJ1-2; D unclear. The CDR3 has 8 amino acids. Germline lookup yields CDR1 MDHEN and CDR2 SYDVKM. V was pared by 11 bases and J by 8 bases, with 6 bases between.